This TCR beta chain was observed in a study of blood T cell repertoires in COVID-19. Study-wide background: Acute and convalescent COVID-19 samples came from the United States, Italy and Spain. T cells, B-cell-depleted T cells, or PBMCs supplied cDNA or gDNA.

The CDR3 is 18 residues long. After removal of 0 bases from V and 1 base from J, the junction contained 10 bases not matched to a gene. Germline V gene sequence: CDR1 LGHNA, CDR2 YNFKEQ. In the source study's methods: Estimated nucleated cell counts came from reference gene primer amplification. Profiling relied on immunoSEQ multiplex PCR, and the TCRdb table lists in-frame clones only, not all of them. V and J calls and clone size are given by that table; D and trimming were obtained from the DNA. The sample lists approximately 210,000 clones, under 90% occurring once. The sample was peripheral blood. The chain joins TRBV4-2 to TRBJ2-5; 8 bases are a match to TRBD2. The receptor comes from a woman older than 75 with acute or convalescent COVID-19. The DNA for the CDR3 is TGTGCCAGCAGCCAAGATTTGGGGGGGACTAGGGGCCAAGAGACCCAGTACTTC. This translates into CASSQDLGGTRGQETQYF.